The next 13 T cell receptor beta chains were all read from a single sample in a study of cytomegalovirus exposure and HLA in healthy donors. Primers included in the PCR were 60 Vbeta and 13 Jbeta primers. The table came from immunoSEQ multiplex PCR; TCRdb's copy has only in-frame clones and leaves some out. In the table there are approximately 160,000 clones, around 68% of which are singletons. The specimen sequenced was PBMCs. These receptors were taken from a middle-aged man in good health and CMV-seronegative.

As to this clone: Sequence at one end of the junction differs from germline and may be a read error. CDR3 loop: CASSLGPGSEPFF. CDR3 DNA: TGTGCCAGCAGCTTGGGTCCGGGTAGCGAGCCTTTTTTT. V gene TRBV7-9 combines with J gene TRBJ2-3, with D perhaps TRBD2 (5 bases). The V gene's germline CDR1 is SEHNR and CDR2 FQNEAQ (reference sequence). The CDR3 runs 13 residues.

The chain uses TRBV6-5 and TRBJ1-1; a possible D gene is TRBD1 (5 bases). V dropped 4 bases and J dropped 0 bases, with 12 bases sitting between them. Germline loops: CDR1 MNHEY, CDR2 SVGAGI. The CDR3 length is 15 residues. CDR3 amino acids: CASSSRQSMNTEAFF. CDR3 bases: TGTGCCAGCAGTTCCAGACAGTCTATGAACACTGAAGCTTTCTTT.

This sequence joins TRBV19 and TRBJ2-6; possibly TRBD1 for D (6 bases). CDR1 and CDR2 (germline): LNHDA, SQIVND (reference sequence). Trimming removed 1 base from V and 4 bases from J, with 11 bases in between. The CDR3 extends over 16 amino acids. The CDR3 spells CASSIGQGTGANVLTF. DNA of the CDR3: TGTGCCAGTAGTATAGGTCAGGGGACAGGGGCCAACGTCCTGACTTTC.

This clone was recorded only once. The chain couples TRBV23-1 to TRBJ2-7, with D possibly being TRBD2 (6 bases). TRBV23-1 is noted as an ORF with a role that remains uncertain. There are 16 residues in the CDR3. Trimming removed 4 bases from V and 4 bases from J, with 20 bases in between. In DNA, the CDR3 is TGCGCCAGCAGTCCCCGGGCGGGAAACCATCTTTACGAGCAGTACTTC. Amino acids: CASSPRAGNHLYEQYF.

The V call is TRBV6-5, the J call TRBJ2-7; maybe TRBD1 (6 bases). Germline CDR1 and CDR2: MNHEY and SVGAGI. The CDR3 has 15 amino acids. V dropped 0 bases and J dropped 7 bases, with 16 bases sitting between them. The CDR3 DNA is TGTGCCAGCAGTTACTCGGCCAGGGGCCCATGGGAGCAGTACTTC. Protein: CASSYSARGPWEQYF.

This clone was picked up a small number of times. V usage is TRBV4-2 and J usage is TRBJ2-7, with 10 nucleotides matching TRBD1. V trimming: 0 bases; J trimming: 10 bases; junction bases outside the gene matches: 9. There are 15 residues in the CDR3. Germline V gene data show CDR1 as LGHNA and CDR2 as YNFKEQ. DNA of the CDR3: TGTGCCAGCAGCCAAGAGAGGGACAGGGGACGCGTCCAGTACTTC. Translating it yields CASSQERDRGRVQYF.

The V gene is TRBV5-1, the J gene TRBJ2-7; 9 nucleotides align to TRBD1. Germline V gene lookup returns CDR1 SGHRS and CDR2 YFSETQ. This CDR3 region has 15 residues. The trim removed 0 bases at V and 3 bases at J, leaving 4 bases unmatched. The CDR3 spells CASSLVGDRVYEQYF. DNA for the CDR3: TGCGCCAGCAGCTTGGTTGGGGACAGGGTCTACGAGCAGTACTTC. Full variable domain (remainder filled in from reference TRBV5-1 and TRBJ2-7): KAGVTQTPRYLIKTRGQQVTLSCSPISGHRSVSWYQQTPGQGLQFLFEYFSETQRNKGNFPGRFSGRQFSNSRSEMNVSTLELGDSALYLCASSLVGDRVYEQYFGPGTRLTVT.

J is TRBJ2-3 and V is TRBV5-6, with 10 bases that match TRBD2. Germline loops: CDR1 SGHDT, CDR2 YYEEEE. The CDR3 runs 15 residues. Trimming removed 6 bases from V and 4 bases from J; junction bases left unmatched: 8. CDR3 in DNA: TGTGCCAGCAATTCCGGGACTAGCGAGGCAGATACGCAGTATTTT. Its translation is CASNSGTSEADTQYF. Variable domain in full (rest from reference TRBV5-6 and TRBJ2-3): DAGVTQSPTHLIKTRGQQVTLRCSPKSGHDTVSWYQQALGQGPQFIFQYYEEEERQRGNFPDRFSGHQFPNYSSELNVNALLLGDSALYLCASNSGTSEADTQYFGPGTRLTVL.

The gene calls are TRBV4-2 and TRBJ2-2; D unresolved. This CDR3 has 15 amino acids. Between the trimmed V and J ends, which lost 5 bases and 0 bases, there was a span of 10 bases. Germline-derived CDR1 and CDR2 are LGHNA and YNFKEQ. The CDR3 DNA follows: TGTGCCAGCAGCAGGCCAGCGCCGAACACCGGGGAGCTGTTTTTT. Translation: CASSRPAPNTGELFF.

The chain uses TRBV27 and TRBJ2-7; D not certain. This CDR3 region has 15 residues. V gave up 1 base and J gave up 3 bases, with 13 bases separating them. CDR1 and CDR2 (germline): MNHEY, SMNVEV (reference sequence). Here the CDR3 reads CASSLYFEIGYEQYF. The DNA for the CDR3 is TGTGCCAGCAGTTTATATTTCGAGATCGGCTACGAGCAGTACTTC.

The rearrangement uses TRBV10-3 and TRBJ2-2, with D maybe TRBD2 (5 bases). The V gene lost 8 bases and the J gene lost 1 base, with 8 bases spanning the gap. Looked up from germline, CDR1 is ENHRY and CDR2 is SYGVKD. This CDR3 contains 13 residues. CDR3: CAIERLNTGELFF. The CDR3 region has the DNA TGTGCCATCGAGCGGTTGAACACCGGGGAGCTGTTTTTT.

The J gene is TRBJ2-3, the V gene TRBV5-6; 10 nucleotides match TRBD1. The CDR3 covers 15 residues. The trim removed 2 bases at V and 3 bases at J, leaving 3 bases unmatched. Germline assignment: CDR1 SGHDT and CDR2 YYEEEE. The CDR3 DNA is TGTGCCAGCAGCTTAGGGACAGGGGTGACAGATACGCAGTATTTT. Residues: CASSLGTGVTDTQYF.

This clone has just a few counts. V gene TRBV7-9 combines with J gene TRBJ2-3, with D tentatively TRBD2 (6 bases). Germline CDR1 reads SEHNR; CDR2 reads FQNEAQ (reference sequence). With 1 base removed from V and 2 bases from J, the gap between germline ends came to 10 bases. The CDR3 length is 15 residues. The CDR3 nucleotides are TGTGCCAGCAGCTTAGAATGGGACTTCACAGATACGCAGTATTTT. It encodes CASSLEWDFTDTQYF.